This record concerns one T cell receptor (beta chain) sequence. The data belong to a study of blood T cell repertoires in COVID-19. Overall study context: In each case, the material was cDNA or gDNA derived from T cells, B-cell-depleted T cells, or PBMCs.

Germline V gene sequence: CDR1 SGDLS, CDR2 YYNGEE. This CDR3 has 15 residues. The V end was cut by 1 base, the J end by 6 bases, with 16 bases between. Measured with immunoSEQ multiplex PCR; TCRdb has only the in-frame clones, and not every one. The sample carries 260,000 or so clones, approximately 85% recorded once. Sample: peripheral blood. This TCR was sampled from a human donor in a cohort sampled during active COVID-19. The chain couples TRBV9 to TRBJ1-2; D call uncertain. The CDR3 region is CASSVMEGGRDGYTF. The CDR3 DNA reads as TGTGCCAGCAGCGTAATGGAGGGCGGACGTGATGGCTACACCTTC.